The clone carrying this TCR beta chain occurred once. Its antigen is undetermined. This entry belongs to a study of identical twins. The study's findings and limits: Carriage of fewer insertions was seen in abundant cord blood beta clonotypes, whereas memory repertoires showed none.

TCRdb itself ran the 5' RACE reads through MiXCR, one entry per CDR3 protein. Among fewer than 350,000 distinct CDR3 sequences listed, less than 9% were seen once. The CDR3 totals 14 residues. V was pared by 1 base and J by 0 bases, with 7 bases between. Germline CDR1 is MDHEN and CDR2 is SYDVKM. The sample was also linked to a second study, of yellow fever vaccine responses in identical twins.

V usage is TRBV28 and J usage is TRBJ2-7; D remains unclear. This sequence originates from a woman aged 18-35 years in good health. The material sequenced was memory (CD45RO+) T cells sorted from blood. The CDR3 loop is CASSLSENSYEQYF. The CDR3 coding sequence is TGTGCCAGCAGTTTATCAGAGAACTCCTACGAGCAGTACTTC. Full variable domain (outside the CDR3, taken from reference TRBV28 and TRBJ2-7): DVKVTQSSRYLVKRTGEKVFLECVQDMDHENMFWYRQDPGLGLRLIYFSYDVKMKEKGDIPEGYSVSREKKERFSLILESASTNQTSMYLCASSLSENSYEQYFGPGTRLTVT.